This T cell receptor beta chain appears in the sequencing data of a study of blood T cell repertoires in COVID-19. Study as a whole: Nucleic acid was either cDNA or gDNA, and it came from T cells, B-cell-depleted T cells, or PBMCs.

The junction had 9 bases not matched to a gene; V was cut back by 2 bases and J by 3 bases. This CDR3 contains 17 residues. CDR1 is SGHRS and CDR2 is YFSETQ in the germline V gene. Authors' processing steps: Reference gene primer amplification yielded estimated nucleated cell counts. Assay: immunoSEQ multiplex PCR; the TCRdb copy retains only in-frame clones and omits some. The DNA gave D and trimming, while V, J and clone size come from that table. The sample contains tens of thousands of clones, around 90% of which appear only once. The chain links TRBV5-1 to TRBJ2-2, with TRBD1 matching over 8 bases. Source material: peripheral blood. The TCR was taken from a man between 65 and 85 years old with acute or convalescent COVID-19. The CDR3 DNA is TGCGCCAGCAGCTTTTTACCAGGGGGCGACGACACCGGGGAGCTGTTTTTT. This codes for CASSFLPGGDDTGELFF.